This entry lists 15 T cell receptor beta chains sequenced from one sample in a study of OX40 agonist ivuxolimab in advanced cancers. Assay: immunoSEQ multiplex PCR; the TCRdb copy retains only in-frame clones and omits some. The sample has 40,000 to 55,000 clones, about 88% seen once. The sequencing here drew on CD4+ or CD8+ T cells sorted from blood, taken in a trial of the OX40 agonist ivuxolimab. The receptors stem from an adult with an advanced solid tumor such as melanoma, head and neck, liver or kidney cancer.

The CDR3 region has the DNA TGTGCCAGCTCACGAACAGGGGGGTACGGAAACACCATATATTTT. Protein product: CASSRTGGYGNTIYF. This sequence joins TRBV18 and TRBJ1-3; TRBD1 aligns across 8 bases. The CDR3 runs 15 residues. Looked up from germline, CDR1 is KGHSH and CDR2 is LQKENI. Trimming at V came to 4 bases and at J to 4 bases, leaving 6 bases not matched to a gene.

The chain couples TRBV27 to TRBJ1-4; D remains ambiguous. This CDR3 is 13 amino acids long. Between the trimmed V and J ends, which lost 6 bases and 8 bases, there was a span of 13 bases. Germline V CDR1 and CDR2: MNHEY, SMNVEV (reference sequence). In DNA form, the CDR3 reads TGTGCCAGCAGCCGGCGAGAGGAGGAAAAACTGTTTTTT. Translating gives CASSRREEEKLFF.

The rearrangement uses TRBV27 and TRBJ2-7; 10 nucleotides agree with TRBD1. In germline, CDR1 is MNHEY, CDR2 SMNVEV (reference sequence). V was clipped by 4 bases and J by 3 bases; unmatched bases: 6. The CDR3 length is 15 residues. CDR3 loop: CASSWGRDRGYEQYF. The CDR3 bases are TGTGCCAGCAGTTGGGGAAGGGACAGGGGCTACGAGCAGTACTTC.

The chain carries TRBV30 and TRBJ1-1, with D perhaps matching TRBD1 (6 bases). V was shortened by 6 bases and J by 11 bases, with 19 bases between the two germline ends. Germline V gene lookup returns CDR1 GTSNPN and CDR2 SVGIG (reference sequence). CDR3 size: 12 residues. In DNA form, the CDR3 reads TGTGCCTGTTCCTCCTCCGGGACACAGGCTTTCTTT. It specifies CACSSSGTQAFF.

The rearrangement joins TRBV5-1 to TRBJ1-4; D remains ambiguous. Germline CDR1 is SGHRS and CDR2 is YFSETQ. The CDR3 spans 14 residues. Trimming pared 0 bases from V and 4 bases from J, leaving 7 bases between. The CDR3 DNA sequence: TGCGCCAGCAGCTTGGGGGAGAGTAATGAAAAACTGTTTTTT. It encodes CASSLGESNEKLFF.

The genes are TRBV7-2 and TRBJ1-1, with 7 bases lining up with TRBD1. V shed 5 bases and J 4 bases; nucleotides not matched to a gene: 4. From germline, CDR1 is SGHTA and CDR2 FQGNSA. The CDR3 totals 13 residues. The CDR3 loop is CASSQTGTTEAFF. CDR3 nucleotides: TGTGCCAGCAGCCAGACAGGGACCACTGAAGCTTTCTTT.

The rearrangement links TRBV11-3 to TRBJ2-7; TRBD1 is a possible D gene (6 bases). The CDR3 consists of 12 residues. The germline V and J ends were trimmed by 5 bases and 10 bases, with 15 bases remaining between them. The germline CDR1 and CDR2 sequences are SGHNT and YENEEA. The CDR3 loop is CASSDDRPKQYF. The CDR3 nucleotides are TGTGCCAGCAGCGATGACAGGCCCAAACAGTACTTC.

CDR3 sequence: CASSPRQGFSYEQYF. The CDR3 DNA reads as TGTGCCAGCAGTCCACGGCAGGGATTCTCCTACGAGCAGTACTTC. The genes are TRBV28 and TRBJ2-7; a possible D gene is TRBD1 (5 bases). Trimming took off 5 bases at V and 0 bases at J, with 14 bases between the two ends. The CDR3 has 15 residues. Germline CDR1 MDHEN, CDR2 SYDVKM. The complete variable domain, with remaining parts taken from reference TRBV28 and TRBJ2-7, reads DVKVTQSSRYLVKRTGEKVFLECVQDMDHENMFWYRQDPGLGLRLIYFSYDVKMKEKGDIPEGYSVSREKKERFSLILESASTNQTSMYLCASSPRQGFSYEQYFGPGTRLTVT.

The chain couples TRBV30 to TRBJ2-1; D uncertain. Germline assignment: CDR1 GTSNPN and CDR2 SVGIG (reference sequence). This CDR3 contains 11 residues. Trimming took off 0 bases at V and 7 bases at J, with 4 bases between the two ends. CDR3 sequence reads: CAWSVYNEQFF. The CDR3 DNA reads TGTGCCTGGAGTGTATATAATGAGCAGTTCTTC.

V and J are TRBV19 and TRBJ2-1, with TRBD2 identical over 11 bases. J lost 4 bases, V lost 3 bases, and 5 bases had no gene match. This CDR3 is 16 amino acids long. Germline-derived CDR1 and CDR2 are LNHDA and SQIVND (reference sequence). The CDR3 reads CASSITLAGGYNEQFF. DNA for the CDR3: TGTGCCAGTAGTATTACCCTAGCGGGGGGTTACAATGAGCAGTTCTTC.

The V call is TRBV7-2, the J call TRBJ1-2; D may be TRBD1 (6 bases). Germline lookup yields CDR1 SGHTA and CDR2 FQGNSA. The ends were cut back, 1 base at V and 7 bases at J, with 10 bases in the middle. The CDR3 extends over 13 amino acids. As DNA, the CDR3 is TGTGCCAGCAGCTTAGACAGGGTTGGTGGCTACACCTTC. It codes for CASSLDRVGGYTF.

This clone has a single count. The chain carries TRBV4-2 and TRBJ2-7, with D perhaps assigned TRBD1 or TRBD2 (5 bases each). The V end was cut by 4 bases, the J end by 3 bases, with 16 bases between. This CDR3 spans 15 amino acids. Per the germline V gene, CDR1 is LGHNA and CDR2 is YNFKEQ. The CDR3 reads CASSLEPGPDYEQYF. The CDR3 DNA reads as TGTGCCAGCAGCCTCGAGCCGGGACCCGACTACGAGCAGTACTTC.

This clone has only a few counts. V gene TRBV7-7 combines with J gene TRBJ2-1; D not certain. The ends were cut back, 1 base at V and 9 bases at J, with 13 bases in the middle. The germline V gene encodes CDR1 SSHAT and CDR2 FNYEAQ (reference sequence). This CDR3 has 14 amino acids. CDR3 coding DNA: TGTGCCAGCAGCTTAGATTCCCCCCCCCTTGAGCAGTTCTTC. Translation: CASSLDSPPLEQFF.

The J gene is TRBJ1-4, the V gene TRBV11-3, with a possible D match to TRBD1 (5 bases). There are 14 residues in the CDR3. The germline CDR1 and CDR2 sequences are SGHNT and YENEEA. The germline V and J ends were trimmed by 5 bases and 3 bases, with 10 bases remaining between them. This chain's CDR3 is CASSLGTANEKLFF. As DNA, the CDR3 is TGTGCCAGCAGCCTCGGGACGGCTAATGAAAAACTGTTTTTT.

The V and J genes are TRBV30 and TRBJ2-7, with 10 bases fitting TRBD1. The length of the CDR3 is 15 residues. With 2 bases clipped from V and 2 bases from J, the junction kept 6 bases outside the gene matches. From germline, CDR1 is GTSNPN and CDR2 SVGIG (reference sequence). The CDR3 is CAWSPLGTGAYEQYF. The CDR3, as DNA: TGTGCCTGGAGTCCACTCGGGACAGGGGCCTACGAGCAGTACTTC.